This T cell receptor beta chain was recorded in a study of cytomegalovirus exposure and HLA in healthy donors. This PCR relied on a set of 60 Vbeta primers and 13 Jbeta primers. Generated by immunoSEQ multiplex PCR, the TCRdb table keeps only in-frame clones and is missing some. Here the sample spans 95,000 to 150,000 clones, roughly 66% being singletons. CDR3 length equals 13 residues. V was cut by 1 base and J by 15 bases, with 13 bases left in between. Germline V gene lookup returns CDR1 SGHAT and CDR2 FQNNGV. The receptor comes from a man aged 60-69 years in good health and CMV-seropositive. This rearrangement joins TRBV11-2 to TRBJ1-6, with a possible D match to TRBD1 (6 bases). Sequenced: PBMCs. The CDR3 region has the DNA TGTGCCAGCAGCTTAGCCGGGACATTTGGCCTCCACTTT. Its translation: CASSLAGTFGLHF.